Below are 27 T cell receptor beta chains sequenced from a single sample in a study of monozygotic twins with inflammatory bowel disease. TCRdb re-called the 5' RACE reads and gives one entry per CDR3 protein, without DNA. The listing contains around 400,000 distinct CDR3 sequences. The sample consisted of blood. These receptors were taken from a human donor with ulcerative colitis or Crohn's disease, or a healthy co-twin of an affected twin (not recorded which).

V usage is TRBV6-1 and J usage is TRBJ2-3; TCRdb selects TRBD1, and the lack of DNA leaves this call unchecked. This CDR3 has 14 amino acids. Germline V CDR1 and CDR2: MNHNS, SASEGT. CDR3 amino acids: CASSPAKGADTQYF.

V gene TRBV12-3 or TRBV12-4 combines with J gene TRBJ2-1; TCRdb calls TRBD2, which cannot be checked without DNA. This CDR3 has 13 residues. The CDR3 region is CASTSGTSYEQFF.

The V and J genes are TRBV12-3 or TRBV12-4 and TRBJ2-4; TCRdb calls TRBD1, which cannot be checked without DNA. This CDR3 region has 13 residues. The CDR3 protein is CACGAGVGFIQYF.

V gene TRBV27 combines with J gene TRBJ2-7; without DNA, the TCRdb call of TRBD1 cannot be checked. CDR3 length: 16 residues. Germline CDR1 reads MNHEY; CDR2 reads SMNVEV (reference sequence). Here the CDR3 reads CASSRTMPTGLDEQYF.

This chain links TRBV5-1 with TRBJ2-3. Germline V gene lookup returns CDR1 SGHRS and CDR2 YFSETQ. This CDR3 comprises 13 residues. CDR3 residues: CASTTVLGDTQYF.

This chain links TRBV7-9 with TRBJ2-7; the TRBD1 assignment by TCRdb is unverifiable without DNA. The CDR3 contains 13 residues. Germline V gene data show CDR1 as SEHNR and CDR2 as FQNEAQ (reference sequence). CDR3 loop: CASSYQDTFEQYF. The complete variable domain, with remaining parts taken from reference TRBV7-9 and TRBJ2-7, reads DTGVSQNPRHKITKRGQNVTFRCDPISEHNRLYWYRQTLGQGPEFLTYFQNEAQLEKSRLLSDRFSAERPKGSFSTLEIQRTEQGDSAMYLCASSYQDTFEQYFGPGTRLTVT.

CDR3 sequence: CSASGQLNTGELFF. V usage is TRBV20-1 and J usage is TRBJ2-2; TCRdb's D gene call, TRBD1, goes unchecked for lack of DNA. CDR3 length: 14 amino acids. Germline assignment: CDR1 DFQATT and CDR2 SNEGSKA (reference sequence).

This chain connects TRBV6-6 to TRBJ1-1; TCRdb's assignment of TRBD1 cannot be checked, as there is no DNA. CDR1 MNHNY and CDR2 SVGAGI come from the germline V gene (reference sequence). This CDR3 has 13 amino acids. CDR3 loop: CASNAKGGTEAFF.

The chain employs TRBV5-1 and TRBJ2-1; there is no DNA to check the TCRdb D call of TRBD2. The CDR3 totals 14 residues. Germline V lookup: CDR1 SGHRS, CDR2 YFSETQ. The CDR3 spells CASRTSRAYNEQFF.

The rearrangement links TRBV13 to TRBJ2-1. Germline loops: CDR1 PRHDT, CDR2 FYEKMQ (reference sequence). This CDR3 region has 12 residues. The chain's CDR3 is CASSLTHKEQFF.

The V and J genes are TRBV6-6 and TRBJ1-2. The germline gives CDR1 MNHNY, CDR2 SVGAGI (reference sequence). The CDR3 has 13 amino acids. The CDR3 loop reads CASSYSPDYGYTF.

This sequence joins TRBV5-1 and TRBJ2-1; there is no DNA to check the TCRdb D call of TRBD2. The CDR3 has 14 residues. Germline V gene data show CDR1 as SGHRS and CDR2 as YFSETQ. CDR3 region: CASSQGGTHNEQFF.

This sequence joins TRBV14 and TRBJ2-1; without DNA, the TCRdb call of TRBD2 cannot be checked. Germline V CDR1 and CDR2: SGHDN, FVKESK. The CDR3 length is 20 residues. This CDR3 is CASSLVPLATARSSYNEQFF.

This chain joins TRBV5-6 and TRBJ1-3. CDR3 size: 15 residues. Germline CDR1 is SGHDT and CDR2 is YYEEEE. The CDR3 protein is CASSLGGSLGNTIYF.

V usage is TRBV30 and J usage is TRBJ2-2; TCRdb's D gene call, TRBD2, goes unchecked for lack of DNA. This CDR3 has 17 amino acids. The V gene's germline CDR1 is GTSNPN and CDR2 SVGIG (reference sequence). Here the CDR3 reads CAWSLRQGIGGTGELFF.

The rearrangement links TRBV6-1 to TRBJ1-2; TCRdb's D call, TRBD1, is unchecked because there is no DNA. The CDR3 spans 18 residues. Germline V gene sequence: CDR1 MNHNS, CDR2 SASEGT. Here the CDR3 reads CASSLTLRGTAGNYGYTF.

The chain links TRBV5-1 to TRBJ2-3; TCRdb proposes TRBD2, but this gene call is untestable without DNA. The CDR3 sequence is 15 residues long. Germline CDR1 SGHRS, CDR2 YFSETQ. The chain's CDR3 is CASSSLASGSDTQYF.

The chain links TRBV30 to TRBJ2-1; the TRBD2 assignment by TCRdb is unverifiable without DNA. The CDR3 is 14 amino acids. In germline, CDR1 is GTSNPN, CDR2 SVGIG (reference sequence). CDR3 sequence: CAWSGTASYNEQFF.

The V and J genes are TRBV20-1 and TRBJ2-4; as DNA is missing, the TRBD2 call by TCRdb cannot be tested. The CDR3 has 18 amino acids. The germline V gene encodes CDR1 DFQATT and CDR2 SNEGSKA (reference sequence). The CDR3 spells CSARDRASGVLAKNIQYF.

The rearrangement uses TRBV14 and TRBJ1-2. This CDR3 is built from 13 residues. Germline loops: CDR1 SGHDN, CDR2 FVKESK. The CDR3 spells CAAPARVSYGYTF.

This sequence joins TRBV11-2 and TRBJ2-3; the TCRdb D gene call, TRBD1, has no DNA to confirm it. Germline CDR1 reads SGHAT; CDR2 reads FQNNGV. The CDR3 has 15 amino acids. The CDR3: CASSGRGHRTDTQYF.

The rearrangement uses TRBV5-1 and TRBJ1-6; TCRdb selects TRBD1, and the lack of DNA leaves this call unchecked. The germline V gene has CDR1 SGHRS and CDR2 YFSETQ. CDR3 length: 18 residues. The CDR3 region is CASSFTGTGGAENSPLHF.

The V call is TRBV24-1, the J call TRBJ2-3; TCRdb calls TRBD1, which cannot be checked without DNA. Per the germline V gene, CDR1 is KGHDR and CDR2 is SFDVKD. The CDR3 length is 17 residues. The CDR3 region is CATSDLRQGAQTDTQYF.

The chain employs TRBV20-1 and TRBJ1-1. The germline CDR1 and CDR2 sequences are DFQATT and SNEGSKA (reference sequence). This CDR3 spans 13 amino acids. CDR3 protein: CSARGYEGTEAFF.

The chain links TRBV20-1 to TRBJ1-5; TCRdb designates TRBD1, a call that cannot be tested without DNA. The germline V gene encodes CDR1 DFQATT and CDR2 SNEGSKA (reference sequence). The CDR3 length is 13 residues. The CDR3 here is CSARTARNQPQHF.

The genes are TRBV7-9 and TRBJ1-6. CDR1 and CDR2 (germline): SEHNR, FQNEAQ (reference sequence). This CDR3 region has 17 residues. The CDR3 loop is CASSLAVADSYNSPLHF. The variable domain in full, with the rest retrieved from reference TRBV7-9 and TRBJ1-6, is DTGVSQNPRHKITKRGQNVTFRCDPISEHNRLYWYRQTLGQGPEFLTYFQNEAQLEKSRLLSDRFSAERPKGSFSTLEIQRTEQGDSAMYLCASSLAVADSYNSPLHFGNGTRLTVT.

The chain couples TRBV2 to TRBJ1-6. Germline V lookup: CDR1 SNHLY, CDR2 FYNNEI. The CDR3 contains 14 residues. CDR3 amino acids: CASSRDGGNSPLHF.